The 11 T cell receptor beta chains given below trace back to one sample, sequenced in a study of CD8 T cells in Susac syndrome. RNA was extracted with the RNeasy kit, and a quantity of about 0.5 to 1 ug was reverse transcribed using random hexamers. TCRdb used MiXCR to reprocess the immunoSEQ multiplex PCR reads, holding one entry per CDR3 protein. The table includes about 190,000 distinct CDR3 sequences, 95% detected once. Material: CD8+ T cells from PBMCs. These TCRs come from a human donor with Susac syndrome.

The chain recombines TRBV18 with TRBJ2-6, with D possibly matching TRBD1 (6 bases). With 0 bases removed from V and 4 bases from J, the gap between germline ends came to 10 bases. The germline V gene has CDR1 KGHSH and CDR2 LQKENI. The length of the CDR3 is 16 residues. CDR3 DNA sequence: TGTGCCAGCTCACCACCGGGACATTCAGGGGCCAACGTCCTGACTTTC. Its translation: CASSPPGHSGANVLTF.

The gene calls are TRBV27 and TRBJ1-2, with D possibly being TRBD1 (6 bases). V lost 5 bases to trimming and J lost 0 bases, with 16 bases between them. The germline V gene has CDR1 MNHEY and CDR2 SMNVEV (reference sequence). This CDR3 has 16 residues. The CDR3: CASSNHRDTPNYGYTF. Here the CDR3 DNA reads TGTGCCAGCAGTAACCACCGGGACACTCCTAACTATGGCTACACCTTC.

This clonotype showed up just once. The rearrangement uses TRBV30 and TRBJ2-7; D uncertain. Trimming cost V 2 bases and J 0 bases, with 8 bases left between them. Germline V gene lookup returns CDR1 GTSNPN and CDR2 SVGIG (reference sequence). This CDR3 spans 13 amino acids. In DNA form, the CDR3 reads TGTGCCTGGAGTAGAGGCAACTCCTACGAGCAGTACTTC. Translating it yields CAWSRGNSYEQYF.

This rearrangement joins TRBV27 to TRBJ2-3; D uncertain. Germline V gives CDR1 MNHEY, CDR2 SMNVEV (reference sequence). This CDR3 contains 14 residues. The V and J ends lost 1 base and 6 bases respectively, with 11 bases between them. The CDR3 here is CASSLLPSSDTQYF. In DNA, the CDR3 is TGTGCCAGCAGTTTATTACCTTCATCTGATACGCAGTATTTT.

The CDR3 here is CSVEERGAETQYF. The CDR3 region has the DNA TGCAGCGTTGAAGAGCGGGGGGCGGAGACCCAGTACTTC. This chain uses TRBV29-1 with TRBJ2-5; 8 positions agree with TRBD2. CDR1 is SQVTM and CDR2 is ANQGSEA in the germline V gene. The CDR3 length is 13 residues. V lost 0 bases, J lost 5 bases, and 2 bases stayed unmatched.

This clonotype was recorded a few times. This chain connects TRBV6-4 to TRBJ2-1; D gene uncertain. Germline V CDR1 and CDR2: MRHNA, SNTAGT. This CDR3 is 11 amino acids long. Between the trimmed V and J ends, which lost 2 bases and 7 bases, there was a span of 3 bases. In DNA, the CDR3 is TGTGCCAGCAGTGACGGGAATGAGCAGTTCTTC. Its protein product is CASSDGNEQFF.

This clonotype was observed a single time. The chain has TRBV2 and TRBJ1-1; D uncertain. The germline V gene encodes CDR1 SNHLY and CDR2 FYNNEI. Trimming took off 11 bases at V and 1 base at J, with 14 bases between the two ends. The CDR3 spans 13 residues. The CDR3 DNA follows: TGTGCCTCAACCCGAACCCAGAACACTGAAGCTTTCTTT. Translated, it gives CASTRTQNTEAFF.

The genes are TRBV7-3 and TRBJ2-2, with 9 positions matching TRBD2. Looked up from germline, CDR1 is SGHTA and CDR2 is FQGTGA. This CDR3 region has 15 residues. V gave up 8 bases and J gave up 7 bases; unmatched junction bases: 11. For the CDR3, the DNA is TGTGCCAGCTCCCCCGCGGGGGGGCAAGTCGGGGAGCTGTTTTTT. This sequence encodes CASSPAGGQVGELFF.

The rearrangement uses TRBV13 and TRBJ2-1; no clear D. The CDR3 extends over 13 amino acids. Trimming left V 7 bases short and J 5 bases short, with 12 bases between. Germline CDR1 is PRHDT and CDR2 is FYEKMQ (reference sequence). The CDR3 loop reads CASTKGEDNEQFF. The CDR3 nucleotides read TGTGCCAGCACCAAAGGCGAGGACAATGAGCAGTTCTTC.

The chain recombines TRBV4-2 with TRBJ2-1; no firm D call. V lost 1 base, J lost 7 bases, and 8 bases lay in between. The CDR3 extends over 13 amino acids. Germline values: CDR1 LGHNA, CDR2 YNFKEQ. CDR3 residues: CASSQVMENEQFF. In DNA, the CDR3 is TGTGCCAGCAGCCAAGTCATGGAGAATGAGCAGTTCTTC.

CDR3 loop: CASSLGASGSSYEQYF. CDR3 coding DNA: TGTGCCAGCAGTCTAGGGGCTAGCGGGAGCTCCTACGAGCAGTACTTC. V is TRBV28 and J is TRBJ2-7; 10 bases are shared with TRBD2. The CDR3 contains 16 residues. V trimming: 5 bases; J trimming: 0 bases; junction bases outside the gene matches: 7. Looked up from germline, CDR1 is MDHEN and CDR2 is SYDVKM.